This T cell receptor (beta chain) was profiled in a study of identical twins' blood T cells. Study-wide background: About 6 alpha and roughly six beta libraries together yielded tens of millions of reads.

On this clonotype: The antigen remains unidentified.

Via MiXCR, TCRdb re-called the 5' RACE reads, giving one row per CDR3 protein. Here the sample spans fewer than 450,000 distinct CDR3 sequences, around 30% being singletons. The germline gives CDR1 ENHRY, CDR2 SYGVKD. V lost 0 bases and J 5 bases, leaving 10 bases between the germline ends. The CDR3 extends over 15 amino acids. Study findings and constraints: Twin similarity might stem from environmental factors, not only genetics.

The rearrangement links TRBV10-3 to TRBJ2-2; a possible D gene is TRBD1 (6 bases). Sequencing was carried out using PBMCs. The TCR sequence derives from a woman aged 18-50 years in good health. The DNA for the CDR3 is TGTGCCATCAGTGAGTCGGGGGCGCGAACCGGGGAGCTGTTTTTT. As protein: CAISESGARTGELFF.